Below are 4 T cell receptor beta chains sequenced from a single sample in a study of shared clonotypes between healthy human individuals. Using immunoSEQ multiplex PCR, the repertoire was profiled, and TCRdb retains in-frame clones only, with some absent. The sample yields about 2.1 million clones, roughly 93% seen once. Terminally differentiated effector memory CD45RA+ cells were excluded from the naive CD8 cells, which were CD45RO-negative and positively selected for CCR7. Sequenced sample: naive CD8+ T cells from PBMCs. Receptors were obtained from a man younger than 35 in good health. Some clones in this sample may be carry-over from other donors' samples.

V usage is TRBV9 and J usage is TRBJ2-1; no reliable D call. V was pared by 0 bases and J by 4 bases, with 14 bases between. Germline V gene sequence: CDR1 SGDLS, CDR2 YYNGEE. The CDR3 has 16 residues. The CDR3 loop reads CASSVASPGIYNEQFF. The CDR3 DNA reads TGTGCCAGCAGCGTAGCCAGCCCAGGAATTTACAATGAGCAGTTCTTC.

The CDR3 DNA follows: TGTGCCAGCAGCCTAAGACAGGGCATGAACACTGAAGCTTTCTTT. Translated: CASSLRQGMNTEAFF. The J gene is TRBJ1-1, the V gene TRBV11-3; 7 bases line up with TRBD1. Germline V gene sequence: CDR1 SGHNT, CDR2 YENEEA. The CDR3 is 15 residues long. Trimming at V came to 5 bases and at J to 0 bases, leaving 6 bases not matched to a gene.

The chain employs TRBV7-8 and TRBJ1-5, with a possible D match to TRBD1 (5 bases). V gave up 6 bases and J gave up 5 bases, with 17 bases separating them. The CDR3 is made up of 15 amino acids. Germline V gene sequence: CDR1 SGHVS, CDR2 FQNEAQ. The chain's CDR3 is CASSWDGELDQPQHF. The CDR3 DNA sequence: TGTGCCAGCAGTTGGGACGGGGAATTGGATCAGCCCCAGCATTTT.

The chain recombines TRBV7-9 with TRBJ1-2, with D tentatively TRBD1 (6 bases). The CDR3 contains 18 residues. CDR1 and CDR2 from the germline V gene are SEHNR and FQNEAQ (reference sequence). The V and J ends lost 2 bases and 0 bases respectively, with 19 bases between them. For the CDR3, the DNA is TGTGCCAGCAGCTTATTACCTGGACAGATACAGCCTAACTATGGCTACACCTTC. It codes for CASSLLPGQIQPNYGYTF. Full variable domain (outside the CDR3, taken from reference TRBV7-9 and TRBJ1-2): DTGVSQNPRHKITKRGQNVTFRCDPISEHNRLYWYRQTLGQGPEFLTYFQNEAQLEKSRLLSDRFSAERPKGSFSTLEIQRTEQGDSAMYLCASSLLPGQIQPNYGYTFGSGTRLTVV.